The T cell receptor (beta chain) under discussion was sequenced for a study of T cells in Graves' hyperthyroidism and ophthalmopathy. Study results and limitations: The model made its ophthalmopathy prediction, and onset followed a median around six months later. Blood held most thyroid clonotypes expanded above 0.001 frequency.

As to this clonotype: Antigen unknown.

Amplification targeted TCR beta CDR3 regions from RNA transcripts. Initially, a first-round RT-PCR of the TCR CDR3 employed the HTBI primer set. TCRdb re-called the multiplex PCR reads with MiXCR, one entry per CDR3 protein. Of 450,000 to 600,000 distinct CDR3 sequences listed, 20% are singletons. Enrolled ophthalmopathy patients presented with a Clinical Activity Score of at least 3, a NOSPECS grade of at least 4, and disease duration under 3 months. Patients were excluded for uncontrolled infection, other autoimmune disease, pregnancy or lactation. Trimming took 4 bases from V and 0 from J, leaving 9 bases between them. CDR1 and CDR2 from the germline V gene are LGHDT and YNNKEL (reference sequence). The CDR3 is 14 residues long.

This rearrangement joins TRBV3-1 to TRBJ1-2; D is undetermined. The sample taken for sequencing was blood. The clonotype originates from a man aged 40-49 years with Graves' ophthalmopathy. The CDR3 spells CASSLPHANYGYTF. The DNA of the CDR3 is TGTGCCAGCAGCCTCCCTCACGCTAACTATGGCTACACCTTC.